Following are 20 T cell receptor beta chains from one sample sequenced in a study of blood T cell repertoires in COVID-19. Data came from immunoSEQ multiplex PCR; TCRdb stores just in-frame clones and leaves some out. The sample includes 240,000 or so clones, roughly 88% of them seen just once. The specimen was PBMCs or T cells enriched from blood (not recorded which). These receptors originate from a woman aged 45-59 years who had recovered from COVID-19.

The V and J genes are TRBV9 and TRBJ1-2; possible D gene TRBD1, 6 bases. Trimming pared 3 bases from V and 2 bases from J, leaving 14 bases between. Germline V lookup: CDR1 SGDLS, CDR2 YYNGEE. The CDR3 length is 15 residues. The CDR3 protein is CASSEGVSVNYGYTF. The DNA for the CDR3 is TGTGCCAGCAGCGAGGGGGTTAGTGTCAACTATGGCTACACCTTC.

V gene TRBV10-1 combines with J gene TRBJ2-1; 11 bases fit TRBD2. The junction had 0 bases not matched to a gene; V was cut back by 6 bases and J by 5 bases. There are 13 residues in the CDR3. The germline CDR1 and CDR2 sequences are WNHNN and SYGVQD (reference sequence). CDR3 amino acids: CASRLAGDNEQFF. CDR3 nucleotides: TGCGCCAGCAGACTAGCGGGAGACAATGAGCAGTTCTTC.

CDR3 coding DNA: TGTGCCAGCAGTGTGGAACAGGGGGGTGGTCAGCCCCAGCATTTT. It specifies CASSVEQGGGQPQHF. This chain uses TRBV2 with TRBJ1-5, with 8 bases that match TRBD1. V gave up 4 bases and J gave up 6 bases; unmatched junction bases: 8. CDR1 and CDR2 from the germline V gene are SNHLY and FYNNEI. This CDR3 spans 15 amino acids.

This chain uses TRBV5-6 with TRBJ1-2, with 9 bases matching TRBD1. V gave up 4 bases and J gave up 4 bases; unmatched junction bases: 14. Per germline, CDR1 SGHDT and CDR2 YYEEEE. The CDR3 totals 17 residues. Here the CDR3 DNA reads TGTGCCAGCAGCCCCTCCACAGGGGGCTTCTTCAGCTATGGCTACACCTTC. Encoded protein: CASSPSTGGFFSYGYTF.

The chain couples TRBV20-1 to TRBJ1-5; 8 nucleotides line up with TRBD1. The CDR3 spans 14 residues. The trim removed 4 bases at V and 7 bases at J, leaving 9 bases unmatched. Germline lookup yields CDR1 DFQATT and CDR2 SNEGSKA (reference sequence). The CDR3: CSAIDRGRRQPQHF. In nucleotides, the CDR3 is TGCAGTGCTATTGACAGGGGTCGAAGGCAGCCCCAGCATTTT.

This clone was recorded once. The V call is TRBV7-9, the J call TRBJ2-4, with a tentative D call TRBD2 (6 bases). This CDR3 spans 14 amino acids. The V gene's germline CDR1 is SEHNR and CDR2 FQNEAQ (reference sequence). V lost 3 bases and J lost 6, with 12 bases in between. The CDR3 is CASSLEGRGNIQYF. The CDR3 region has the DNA TGTGCCAGCAGCTTGGAGGGCCGGGGAAACATTCAGTACTTC.

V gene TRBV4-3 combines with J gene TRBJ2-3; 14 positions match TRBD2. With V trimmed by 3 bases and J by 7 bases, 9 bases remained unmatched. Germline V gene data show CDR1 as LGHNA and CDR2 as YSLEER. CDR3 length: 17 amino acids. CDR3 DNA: TGCGCCAGCAGCCAGGCGGGACTAGCGGGAGTTATCAATACGCAGTATTTT. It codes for CASSQAGLAGVINTQYF.

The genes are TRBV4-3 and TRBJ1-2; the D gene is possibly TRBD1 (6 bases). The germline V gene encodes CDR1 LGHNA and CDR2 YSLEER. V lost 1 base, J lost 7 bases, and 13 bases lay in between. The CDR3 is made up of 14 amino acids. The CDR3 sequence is CASSQGGRVGGYTF. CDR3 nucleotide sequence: TGCGCCAGCAGCCAAGGGGGGCGGGTTGGTGGCTACACCTTC.

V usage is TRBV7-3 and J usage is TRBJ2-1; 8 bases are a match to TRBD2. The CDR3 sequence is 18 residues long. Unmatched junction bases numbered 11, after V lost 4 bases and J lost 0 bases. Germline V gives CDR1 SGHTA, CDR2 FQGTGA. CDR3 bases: TGTGCCAGCAGCTCCGTAACTAGCGGTACAAGCTCCTACAATGAGCAGTTCTTC. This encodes CASSSVTSGTSSYNEQFF.

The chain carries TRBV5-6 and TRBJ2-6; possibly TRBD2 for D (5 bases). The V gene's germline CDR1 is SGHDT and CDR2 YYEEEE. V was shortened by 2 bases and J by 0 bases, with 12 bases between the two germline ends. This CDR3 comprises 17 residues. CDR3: CASSFGGWGSGANVLTF. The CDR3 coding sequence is TGTGCCAGCAGCTTTGGAGGTTGGGGCTCTGGGGCCAACGTCCTGACTTTC.

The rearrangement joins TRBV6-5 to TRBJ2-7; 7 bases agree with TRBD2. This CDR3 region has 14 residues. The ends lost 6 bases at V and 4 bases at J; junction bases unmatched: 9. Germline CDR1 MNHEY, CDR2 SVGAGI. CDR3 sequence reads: CASSPGTTPYEQYF. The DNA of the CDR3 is TGTGCCAGCAGCCCCGGGACTACCCCTTACGAGCAGTACTTC.

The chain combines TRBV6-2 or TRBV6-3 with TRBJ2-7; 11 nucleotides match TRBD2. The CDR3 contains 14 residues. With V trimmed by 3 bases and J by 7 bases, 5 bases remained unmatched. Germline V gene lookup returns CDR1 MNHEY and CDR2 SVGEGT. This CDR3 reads CASSYYGTSGEQYF. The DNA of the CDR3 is TGTGCCAGCAGTTATTATGGGACTAGCGGAGAGCAGTACTTC.

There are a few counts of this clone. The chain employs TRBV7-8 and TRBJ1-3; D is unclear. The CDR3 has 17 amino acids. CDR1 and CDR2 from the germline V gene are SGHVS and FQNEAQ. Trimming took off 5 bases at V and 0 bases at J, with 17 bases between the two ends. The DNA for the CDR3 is TGTGCCAGCAGCCCCCAAATGGCAGGCAGCTCTGGAAACACCATATATTTT. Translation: CASSPQMAGSSGNTIYF.

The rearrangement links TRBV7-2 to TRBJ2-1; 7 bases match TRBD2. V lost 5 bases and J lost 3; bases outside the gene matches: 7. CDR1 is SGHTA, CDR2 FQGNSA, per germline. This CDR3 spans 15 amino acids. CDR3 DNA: TGTGCCAGCAGCCCCGAGCGGGGCCTCTACAATGAGCAGTTCTTC. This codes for CASSPERGLYNEQFF.

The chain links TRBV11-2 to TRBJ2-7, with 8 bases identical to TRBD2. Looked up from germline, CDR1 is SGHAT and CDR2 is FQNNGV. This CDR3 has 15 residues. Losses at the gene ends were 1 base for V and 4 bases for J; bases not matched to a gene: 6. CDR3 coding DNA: TGTGCCAGCAGCTTAGGGAGCGGGAGCTATTACGAGCAGTACTTC. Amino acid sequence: CASSLGSGSYYEQYF.

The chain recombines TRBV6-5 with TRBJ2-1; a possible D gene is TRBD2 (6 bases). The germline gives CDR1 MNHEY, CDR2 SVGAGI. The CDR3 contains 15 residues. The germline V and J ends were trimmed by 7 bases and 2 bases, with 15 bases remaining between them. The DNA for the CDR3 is TGTGCCAGCACCCCCCCCGGGAGCCCCTACAATGAGCAGTTCTTC. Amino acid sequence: CASTPPGSPYNEQFF.

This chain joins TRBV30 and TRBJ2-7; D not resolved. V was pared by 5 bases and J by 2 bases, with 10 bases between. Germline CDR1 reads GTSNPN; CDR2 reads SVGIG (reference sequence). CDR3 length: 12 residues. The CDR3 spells CAWGPFPYEQYF. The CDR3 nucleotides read TGTGCCTGGGGGCCCTTTCCCTACGAGCAGTACTTC.

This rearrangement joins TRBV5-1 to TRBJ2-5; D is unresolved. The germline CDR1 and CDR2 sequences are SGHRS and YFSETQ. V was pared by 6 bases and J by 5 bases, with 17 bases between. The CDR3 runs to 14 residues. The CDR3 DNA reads TGCGCCAGCACCAGACTCACACCCTGGGAGACCCAGTACTTC. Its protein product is CASTRLTPWETQYF.

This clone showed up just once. The CDR3 DNA is TGTGCCAGCAGCAAAAGAGAAATCCCGGGACAGTACTTAATGAACACTGAAGCTTTCTTT. Translated, it gives CASSKREIPGQYLMNTEAFF. The rearrangement uses TRBV13 and TRBJ1-1; TRBD1 matches 7 bases. Germline V lookup: CDR1 PRHDT, CDR2 FYEKMQ (reference sequence). Trimming cost V 5 bases and J 0 bases; bases outside gene matches: 21. CDR3 length: 20 amino acids.

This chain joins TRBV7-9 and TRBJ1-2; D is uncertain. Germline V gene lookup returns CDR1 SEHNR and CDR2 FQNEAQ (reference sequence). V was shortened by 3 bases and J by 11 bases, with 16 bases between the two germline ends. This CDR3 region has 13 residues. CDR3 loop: CASSFGGRGGYTF. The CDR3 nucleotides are TGTGCCAGCAGCTTCGGCGGGCGCGGAGGGTACACCTTC. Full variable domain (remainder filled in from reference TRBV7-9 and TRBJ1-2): DTGVSQNPRHKITKRGQNVTFRCDPISEHNRLYWYRQTLGQGPEFLTYFQNEAQLEKSRLLSDRFSAERPKGSFSTLEIQRTEQGDSAMYLCASSFGGRGGYTFGSGTRLTVV.